The clone carrying this T cell receptor (beta chain) was seen a single time. Other DNA sequences in this sample translate to the same CDR3. The data were produced by immunoSEQ multiplex PCR, yet TCRdb's version contains in-frame clones alone and is incomplete. This sample yields over 2 million clones, of which 85% to 95% are seen a single time; 0.37% belongs to the top ten. The CDR3 sequence is 14 residues long. Germline V gene data show CDR1 as SGHTA and CDR2 as FQGNSA. With V trimmed by 3 bases and J by 3 bases, 4 bases remained unmatched. This record belongs to a study of shared clonotypes between healthy human individuals.

Sequencing was carried out using naive CD4+ T cells from PBMCs. Subset defined: CD45RA+ positively selected. This sequence was found in a young man in good health. Some clones in this sample may be carry-over from other donors' samples. This sequence joins TRBV7-2 and TRBJ1-2; 7 nucleotides match TRBD1. CDR3 coding DNA: TGTGCCAGCAGCTTTCAGGGGGGCGACTATGGCTACACCTTC. It codes for CASSFQGGDYGYTF. The full variable domain, its missing parts supplied by reference TRBV7-2 and TRBJ1-2, is GAGVSQSPSNKVTEKGKDVELRCDPISGHTALYWYRQSLGQGLEFLIYFQGNSAPDKSGLPSDRFSAERTGGSVSTLTIQRTQQEDSAVYLCASSFQGGDYGYTFGSGTRLTVV.